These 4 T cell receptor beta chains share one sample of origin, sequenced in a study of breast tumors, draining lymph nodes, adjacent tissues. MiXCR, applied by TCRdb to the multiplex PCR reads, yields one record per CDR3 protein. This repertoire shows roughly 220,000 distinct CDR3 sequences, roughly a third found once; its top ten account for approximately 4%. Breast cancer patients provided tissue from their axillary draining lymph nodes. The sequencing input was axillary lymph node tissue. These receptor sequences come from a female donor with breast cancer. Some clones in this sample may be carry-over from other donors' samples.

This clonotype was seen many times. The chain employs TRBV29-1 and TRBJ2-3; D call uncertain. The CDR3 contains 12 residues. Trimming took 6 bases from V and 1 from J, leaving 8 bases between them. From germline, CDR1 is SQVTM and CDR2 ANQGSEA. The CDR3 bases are TGCAGCGTGACCGCTGGCACAGATACGCAGTATTTT. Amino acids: CSVTAGTDTQYF.

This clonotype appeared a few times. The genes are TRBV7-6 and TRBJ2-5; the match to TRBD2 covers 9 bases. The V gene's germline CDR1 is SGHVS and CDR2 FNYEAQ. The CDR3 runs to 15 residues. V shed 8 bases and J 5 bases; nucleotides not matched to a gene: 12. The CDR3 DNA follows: TGTGCCAGCTCCTACCAGGCGGGGGGGCCGGAGACCCAGTACTTC. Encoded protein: CASSYQAGGPETQYF.

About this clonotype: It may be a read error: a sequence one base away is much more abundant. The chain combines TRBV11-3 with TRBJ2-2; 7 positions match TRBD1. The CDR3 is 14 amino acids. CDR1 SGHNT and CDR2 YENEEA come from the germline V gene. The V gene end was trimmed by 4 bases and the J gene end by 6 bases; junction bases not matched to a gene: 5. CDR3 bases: TGTGCCAGCAGCTCCCGGCAGGGGGCCGGGGAGCTGTTTTTT. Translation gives CASSSRQGAGELFF.

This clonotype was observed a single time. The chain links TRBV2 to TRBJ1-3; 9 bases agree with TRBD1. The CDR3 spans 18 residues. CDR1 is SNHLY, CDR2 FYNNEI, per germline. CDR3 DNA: TGTGTCTGCACCCAAGGAAGCGGGACAGGGCGCCTTAGAAACACCATATATTTT. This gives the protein CVCTQGSGTGRLRNTIYF.